The T cell receptor (beta chain) under discussion was sequenced for a study of blood T cell repertoires in COVID-19 (dated by TCRdb to the early 2020s). As for the study more broadly: Collaborator samples came from the United States, Italy and Spain and covered acute and convalescent phases of COVID-19. The prospective study material was composed of cDNA or gDNA derived from T cells, B-cell-depleted T cells, or PBMCs. The dataset comprised deeply sampled blood TCRbeta repertoires from subjects exposed to, actively infected with, or recovered from COVID-19. A freely available public database, intended as a resource for researchers studying the immune response to SARS-CoV-2, is where the repertoires were released. Samples came from the ongoing ImmuneRACE study (first 160 participants) plus 1,254 subjects from 6 global collaborators. Sample metadata almost always included a de-identified subject ID, COVID-19 status, age in years and sex. Where available, HLA class I and class II types were obtained from metadata supplied by the sample provider rather than from assay-based typing. The paper's findings and limits, for the study overall: Clinical and demographic metadata were provided uncurated, with the amount varying by source and participant.

TCRbeta CDR3 regions were amplified from genomic DNA by means of the immunoSEQ Assay, a bias-controlled multiplex PCR. Regarding the original processing steps: The number of nucleated cells in each sample was estimated from the amplification of reference gene primers within the assay. Sequence reads were collapsed and filtered to measure the absolute abundance of every unique TCRbeta CDR3 rearrangement. For each sample, productive Simpson clonality was calculated as the square root of Simpson's diversity index across productive rearrangements. The source is immuneACCESS, and TCRdb retained only in-frame sequences with V and J called. Part of the clones is not carried over; for the studies checked, unresolved V genes explain less than half of this, and the remainder is unexplained. The V and J calls and clone size were taken over from that table, and D and trimming were inferred from the DNA. The sample table contains some 110,000 clones; only one count was recorded for approximately 86% of them. Of the sample, 4% to 5.5% falls within the top ten clones.

Taken from the germline V gene, the CDR1 and CDR2 loops are SQVTM and ANQGSEA. Unmatched junction bases come to 6, with V trimmed by 4 bases and J by 4 bases. Including the terminal cysteine and phenylalanine, the CDR3 comprises 14 residues. Only the CDR3 region is kept as DNA, spanning 42 bases read in frame from base 1. As to this clone: Its antigen is not yet known. No much larger clonotype is one base removed from it; base qualities were not supplied.

Each collaborating institution followed its own protocols to collect whole blood in K2EDTA tubes. For TCRbeta analysis, collaborator samples were shipped as frozen whole blood, as isolated PBMCs, or as DNA extracted from either sample type. Sequencing was carried out using peripheral blood. This sequence originates from a man aged 35 to 55 with acute or convalescent COVID-19. The sequence links TRBV29-1 to TRBJ1-3; TRBD1 matches 8 bases in the middle. This receptor has the CDR3 CSVGKDRAGNTIYF. The DNA sequence reads TGCAGCGTTGGAAAGGACAGGGCCGGAAACACCATATATTTT.